The 23 T cell receptor beta chains listed next were all sequenced from one sample in a study of blood T cell repertoires in COVID-19. Sequencing was performed with immunoSEQ multiplex PCR; in TCRdb, only in-frame clones are kept and a portion is missing. The profile shows around 140,000 clones, 80% of them singletons. The sequencing input was peripheral blood. The receptors here all came from a man aged 65 to 85 who had recovered from COVID-19.

The chain carries TRBV6-5 and TRBJ1-1; 9 bases map to TRBD1. V was clipped by 5 bases and J by 1 base; unmatched bases: 2. Germline loops: CDR1 MNHEY, CDR2 SVGAGI. The CDR3 is made up of 14 amino acids. The CDR3 reads CASSRDRANTEAFF. The CDR3, as DNA: TGTGCCAGCAGTCGGGACAGGGCGAACACTGAAGCTTTCTTT.

This chain links TRBV7-9 with TRBJ1-1, with no clear D. Trimming removed 2 bases at V and 7 bases at J, with 14 bases between. Germline V gives CDR1 SEHNR, CDR2 FQNEAQ (reference sequence). The CDR3 sequence is 14 residues long. CDR3 DNA sequence: TGTGCCAGCAGCTTAATTGGAGACGACTTTGAAGCTTTCTTT. Translated: CASSLIGDDFEAFF.

The chain recombines TRBV7-9 with TRBJ2-7; 7 bases line up with TRBD1. Germline V lookup: CDR1 SEHNR, CDR2 FQNEAQ (reference sequence). The J segment lost 2 bases and the V segment lost 5 bases, leaving 12 bases of the junction unmatched. This CDR3 has 16 residues. The CDR3 DNA reads as TGTGCCAGCAGCCCAGAGGGGGCGGGCCTAACCTACGAGCAGTACTTC. Its protein is CASSPEGAGLTYEQYF.

This rearrangement joins TRBV12-3 or TRBV12-4 to TRBJ2-7, with 7 bases fitting TRBD1. The CDR3 is 13 residues long. V lost 6 bases and J lost 6; bases outside the gene matches: 8. The CDR3 loop is CASSPTTGIEQYF. CDR3 bases: TGTGCCAGCAGCCCTACGACAGGGATCGAGCAGTACTTC.

The chain carries TRBV6-5 and TRBJ1-2, with a possible D match to TRBD1 (5 bases). Germline V lookup: CDR1 MNHEY, CDR2 SVGAGI. There are 13 residues in the CDR3. The germline V and J ends were trimmed by 6 bases and 12 bases, with 20 bases remaining between them. The CDR3 coding sequence is TGTGCCAGCAGAGTACAGGTGGACCTTCCGGACACCTTC. The encoded protein is CASRVQVDLPDTF.

The CDR3 DNA is TGTGCCAGCAGCTTGCCAACAGACCTGAACACCGGGGAGCTGTTTTTT. Translating gives CASSLPTDLNTGELFF. The chain carries TRBV5-6 and TRBJ2-2; D remains ambiguous. This CDR3 is 16 amino acids long. The germline gives CDR1 SGHDT, CDR2 YYEEEE. V lost 1 base, J lost 1 base, and 11 bases lay in between. The full variable domain, in which reference TRBV5-6 and TRBJ2-2 provide the parts outside the CDR3, is DAGVTQSPTHLIKTRGQQVTLRCSPKSGHDTVSWYQQALGQGPQFIFQYYEEEERQRGNFPDRFSGHQFPNYSSELNVNALLLGDSALYLCASSLPTDLNTGELFFGEGSRLTVL.

In regard to this clone: Other DNA sequences from this sample encode an identical CDR3 as well. This sequence joins TRBV5-1 and TRBJ2-1, with 11 bases matching TRBD2. This CDR3 has 15 residues. Germline CDR1 is SGHRS and CDR2 is YFSETQ. Germline trimming cut 4 bases from V and 4 bases from J; bases unmatched to any gene: 4. DNA for the CDR3: TGCGCCAGCAGCCCCGGGACTAGCGGATACAATGAGCAGTTCTTC. Amino acids: CASSPGTSGYNEQFF.

This clone came up a few times. This chain connects TRBV11-3 to TRBJ2-1, with 9 bases that match TRBD1. The CDR3 spans 14 residues. The germline V gene encodes CDR1 SGHNT and CDR2 YENEEA. Trimming cost V 5 bases and J 7 bases; bases outside gene matches: 6. The CDR3 nucleotides are TGTGCCAGCAGCCAGAACAGGGGGCGGAATGAGCAGTTCTTC. Amino acids: CASSQNRGRNEQFF.

V is TRBV7-9 and J is TRBJ1-2, with D tentatively TRBD1 (6 bases). The CDR3 contains 13 residues. V was trimmed by 1 base and J by 6 bases, leaving 9 bases between them. CDR1 and CDR2 from the germline V gene are SEHNR and FQNEAQ (reference sequence). The CDR3 DNA follows: TGTGCCAGCAGCTTAGTACAGGGAGATGGCTACACCTTC. This encodes CASSLVQGDGYTF.

This chain uses TRBV6-6 with TRBJ2-2; 7 nucleotides agree with TRBD2. Germline values: CDR1 MNHNY, CDR2 SVGAGI (reference sequence). The V segment lost 10 bases and the J segment 4 bases; nucleotides outside the gene matches: 6. This CDR3 is 13 amino acids long. CDR3 in DNA: TGTGCCACAAAGGGACTATCCACCGGGGAGCTGTTTTTT. This encodes CATKGLSTGELFF.

V gene TRBV27 combines with J gene TRBJ2-7; D is unclear. The ends were cut back, 0 bases at V and 3 bases at J, with 9 bases in the middle. From germline, CDR1 is MNHEY and CDR2 SMNVEV (reference sequence). CDR3 length: 14 amino acids. CDR3 in amino acids: CASSLSSHDYEQYF. CDR3 DNA sequence: TGTGCCAGCAGTTTATCGAGCCACGACTACGAGCAGTACTTC.

This chain uses TRBV30 with TRBJ2-2; TRBD1 matches at 10 bases. The CDR3 spans 15 residues. In germline, CDR1 is GTSNPN, CDR2 SVGIG (reference sequence). Trimming at V came to 5 bases and at J to 4 bases, leaving 7 bases not matched to a gene. The CDR3 DNA reads as TGTGCCTGGGACAGGGGGCGAATAAGCACCGGGGAGCTGTTTTTT. The encoded protein is CAWDRGRISTGELFF.

The chain uses TRBV25-1 and TRBJ1-2; D unclear. With 5 bases removed from V and 3 bases from J, the gap between germline ends came to 4 bases. CDR3 length: 11 amino acids. Germline V CDR1 and CDR2: MGHDK, SYGVNS. The CDR3 coding sequence is TGTGCCAGCAGTAACTACTATGGCTACACCTTC. Amino acid sequence: CASSNYYGYTF.

The J gene is TRBJ1-5, the V gene TRBV2; the match to TRBD1 covers 7 bases. The CDR3 runs to 13 residues. V lost 8 bases and J lost 1; bases outside the gene matches: 2. Germline CDR1 and CDR2: SNHLY and FYNNEI. CDR3 bases: TGTGCCAGCGACAGGGACAGCAATCAGCCCCAGCATTTT. Amino acids: CASDRDSNQPQHF.

The chain employs TRBV9 and TRBJ1-3; D might be TRBD1 (5 bases). The CDR3 length is 16 residues. Between the trimmed V and J ends, which lost 4 bases and 4 bases, there was a span of 18 bases. In germline, CDR1 is SGDLS, CDR2 YYNGEE. The DNA of the CDR3 is TGTGCCAGCAGCCCCAAGGCGGGGGGTATGGGAAACACCATATATTTT. Translation gives CASSPKAGGMGNTIYF.

This chain connects TRBV27 to TRBJ2-2, with 11 nucleotides matching TRBD2. Germline lookup yields CDR1 MNHEY and CDR2 SMNVEV (reference sequence). This CDR3 region has 22 residues. The J segment lost 4 bases and the V segment lost 6 bases, leaving 25 bases of the junction unmatched. This chain's CDR3 is CASRPRQGLPPLAGAGTGELFF. CDR3 DNA: TGTGCCAGCAGGCCAAGACAGGGGCTCCCCCCACTAGCGGGAGCGGGCACCGGGGAGCTGTTTTTT.

J is TRBJ1-2 and V is TRBV3-1 (or the pseudogene TRBV3-2); a possible D gene is TRBD1 (6 bases). This CDR3 has 13 amino acids. Trimming removed 4 bases from V and 4 bases from J, with 10 bases in between. Germline V gene data show CDR1 as LGHDT and CDR2 as YNNKEL (reference sequence). CDR3 loop: CASSPQGTYGYTF. The CDR3 nucleotides read TGTGCCAGCAGCCCACAGGGAACCTATGGCTACACCTTC.

The gene calls are TRBV4-3 and TRBJ2-7; 8 bases line up with TRBD1. The CDR3 length is 16 residues. In germline, CDR1 is LGHNA, CDR2 YSLEER. V trimming: 0 bases; J trimming: 3 bases; junction bases outside the gene matches: 7. The CDR3 bases are TGCGCCAGCAGCCAAGATATCGCAGGGGGCGGCTACGAGCAGTACTTC. Translated: CASSQDIAGGGYEQYF.

The chain uses TRBV18 and TRBJ2-3; 8 nucleotides match TRBD1. The CDR3 extends over 15 amino acids. In germline, CDR1 is KGHSH, CDR2 LQKENI. J gave up 5 bases and V 1 base, and 5 bases lay outside the gene matches. DNA for the CDR3: TGTGCCAGCTCACCACGTCAGGGGGCTGTAGATACGCAGTATTTT. Its protein is CASSPRQGAVDTQYF.

As for this clone: Other DNA sequences in the same sample also yield this CDR3. V is TRBV6-1 and J is TRBJ1-2, with D perhaps TRBD1 (6 bases). The CDR3 is 12 residues long. Germline V CDR1 and CDR2: MNHNS, SASEGT. V was shortened by 1 base and J by 6 bases, with 6 bases between the two germline ends. The CDR3 here is CASSEDRDGYTF. The DNA for the CDR3 is TGTGCCAGCAGTGAAGACAGGGATGGCTACACCTTC.

V is TRBV3-1 (or the pseudogene TRBV3-2) and J is TRBJ2-7, with TRBD1 identical over 8 bases. Losses at the gene ends were 4 bases for V and 5 bases for J; bases not matched to a gene: 7. The CDR3 runs to 14 residues. CDR1 is LGHDT and CDR2 is YNNKEL in the germline V gene (reference sequence). In DNA, the CDR3 is TGTGCCAGCAGCCGGGCCAGGGGGCTGAACGAGCAGTACTTC. Its protein is CASSRARGLNEQYF.

This sequence joins TRBV24-1 and TRBJ2-3; 7 positions match TRBD2. J lost 4 bases, V lost 3 bases, and 9 bases had no gene match. The germline V gene has CDR1 KGHDR and CDR2 SFDVKD. The CDR3 extends over 16 amino acids. The chain's CDR3 is CATSDPHGLDPDTQYF. Here the CDR3 DNA reads TGTGCCACCAGTGATCCCCACGGACTAGATCCAGATACGCAGTATTTT.

The chain joins TRBV10-1 to TRBJ2-2; TRBD2 might be the D (5 bases). The germline gives CDR1 WNHNN, CDR2 SYGVQD (reference sequence). CDR3 size: 12 residues. V lost 9 bases and J lost 1, with 6 bases in between. The CDR3: CASGRNTGELFF. CDR3 sequence (DNA): TGCGCCAGTGGGAGGAACACCGGGGAGCTGTTTTTT.